The 15 T cell receptor beta chains presented below share a single source sample, sequenced in a study of shared clonotypes between healthy human individuals. The method was immunoSEQ multiplex PCR; TCRdb's version includes in-frame clones alone and lacks a portion of them. Seen here are around 510,000 clones, around 77% observed once, and the top ten hold 12%. Sequences were obtained from PBMCs. The receptor source for this set is a woman in her forties in good health. Some clones in this sample may be carry-over from other donors' samples.

This sequence joins TRBV18 and TRBJ2-7; tentatively, D is TRBD1 (5 bases). Trimming cost V 2 bases and J 3 bases, with 11 bases left between them. Per germline, CDR1 KGHSH and CDR2 LQKENI. The CDR3 length is 14 residues. CDR3 nucleotides: TGTGCCAGCTCACCAGACAGAAGCCTCTACGAGCAGTACTTC. Protein sequence: CASSPDRSLYEQYF.

This clone appeared a single time. V and J are TRBV28 and TRBJ2-7; 10 bases map to TRBD1. Germline CDR1 is MDHEN and CDR2 is SYDVKM. The junction had 10 bases not matched to a gene; V was cut back by 5 bases and J by 9 bases. This CDR3 is 14 amino acids long. The CDR3, as DNA: TGTGCCAGCAGTCTCGGGACAGGGGTCTTTGGGCAGTACTTC. It yields the protein CASSLGTGVFGQYF.

This chain links TRBV6-5 with TRBJ2-1; 13 bases agree with TRBD2. The length of the CDR3 is 16 residues. Trimming removed 0 bases from V and 8 bases from J; junction bases left unmatched: 4. CDR1 and CDR2 (germline): MNHEY, SVGAGI. The CDR3 DNA sequence: TGTGCCAGCAGTTACTCCGGACTAGCGGGAGATTATGAGCAGTTCTTC. The encoded protein is CASSYSGLAGDYEQFF.

This clone was seen more than once but under ten times. This rearrangement joins TRBV5-5 to TRBJ1-1, with 7 bases identical to TRBD1. CDR3 length: 13 amino acids. Trimming removed 7 bases from V and 1 base from J; junction bases left unmatched: 4. The germline CDR1 and CDR2 sequences are SGHKS and YYEKEE (reference sequence). CDR3 sequence (DNA): TGTGCCAGCGGCCGGACAGGGAACACTGAAGCTTTCTTT. Its translation: CASGRTGNTEAFF.

Only one count was recorded for this clone. The V call is TRBV29-1, the J call TRBJ2-7; D unresolved. The V end was cut by 7 bases, the J end by 1 base, with 14 bases between. The CDR3 spans 13 residues. Germline assignment: CDR1 SQVTM and CDR2 ANQGSEA. CDR3: CSAKSRVSYEQYF. CDR3 nucleotides: TGCAGCGCCAAGAGCAGAGTATCCTACGAGCAGTACTTC.

This chain connects TRBV5-1 to TRBJ1-2; 9 bases are shared with TRBD1. V shed 0 bases and J 7 bases; nucleotides not matched to a gene: 7. The germline V gene has CDR1 SGHRS and CDR2 YFSETQ. The CDR3 is made up of 15 amino acids. The CDR3 nucleotides read TGCGCCAGCAGCTTGGACCAAGGGACAGGGTTTGGCTACACCTTC. Translating gives CASSLDQGTGFGYTF.

The J gene is TRBJ1-2, the V gene TRBV28; D is ambiguous. The CDR3 totals 14 residues. V shed 8 bases and J shed 4 bases, with 17 bases lying between them. Germline values: CDR1 MDHEN, CDR2 SYDVKM. The chain's CDR3 is CASGSGGLLYGYTF. CDR3 coding DNA: TGTGCCAGCGGTTCAGGAGGGCTCCTCTATGGCTACACCTTC.

The V and J genes are TRBV6-5 and TRBJ2-1, with 7 bases fitting TRBD2. This CDR3 is 16 amino acids long. V dropped 0 bases and J dropped 7; count of bases not matched to a gene: 9. Germline lookup yields CDR1 MNHEY and CDR2 SVGAGI. CDR3 nucleotides: TGTGCCAGCAGTTACTCTGGCGGGAGAGTGGAGAATGAGCAGTTCTTC. Translating gives CASSYSGGRVENEQFF.

The chain uses TRBV7-2 and TRBJ2-7; no clear D gene. V shed 5 bases and J shed 9 bases, with 20 bases lying between them. Germline-derived CDR1 and CDR2 are SGHTA and FQGNSA. CDR3 size: 14 residues. The CDR3 loop is CASSLQIRSDGQYF. In DNA, the CDR3 is TGTGCCAGCAGCCTTCAGATTCGGTCCGACGGGCAGTACTTC.

The rearrangement uses TRBV2 and TRBJ2-7; 8 bases match TRBD2. J was trimmed by 6 bases and V by 8 bases; bases with no gene match: 3. This CDR3 region has 11 residues. Germline lookup yields CDR1 SNHLY and CDR2 FYNNEI. This chain's CDR3 is CASGRGGEQYF. The DNA of the CDR3 is TGTGCCAGCGGCCGGGGGGGCGAGCAGTACTTC. The full variable domain, in which reference TRBV2 and TRBJ2-7 provide the parts outside the CDR3, is EPEVTQTPSHQVTQMGQEVILRCVPISNHLYFYWYRQILGQKVEFLVSFYNNEISEKSEIFDDQFSVERPDGSNFTLKIRSTKLEDSAMYFCASGRGGEQYFGPGTRLTVT.

The chain combines TRBV11-2 with TRBJ2-7; 7 bases match TRBD1. Unmatched junction bases numbered 5, after V lost 4 bases and J lost 2 bases. Germline lookup yields CDR1 SGHAT and CDR2 FQNNGV. The CDR3 is 14 amino acids. The CDR3 bases are TGTGCCAGCAGCTCCAGACAGGGCCCCTACGAGCAGTACTTC. Translation: CASSSRQGPYEQYF.

In DNA form, the CDR3 reads TGTGCCAGTAGTATTCTTAGCGTCACTAGCACAGATACGCAGTATTTT. It is translated as CASSILSVTSTDTQYF. The chain carries TRBV19 and TRBJ2-3; possible D gene TRBD2, 5 bases. Per germline, CDR1 LNHDA and CDR2 SQIVND (reference sequence). Trimming removed 3 bases at V and 0 bases at J, with 13 bases between. The CDR3 extends over 16 amino acids.

The rearrangement uses TRBV19 and TRBJ1-1; no reliable D call. The germline V gene encodes CDR1 LNHDA and CDR2 SQIVND (reference sequence). V lost 1 base and J lost 6, with 12 bases in between. CDR3 length: 14 amino acids. CDR3 region: CASSIAAAGPEAFF. The CDR3, as DNA: TGTGCCAGTAGTATAGCCGCCGCAGGTCCTGAAGCTTTCTTT.

This chain connects TRBV7-8 to TRBJ2-7; D gene ambiguous. Germline lookup yields CDR1 SGHVS and CDR2 FQNEAQ. V was clipped by 1 base and J by 1 base, with 5 bases between them. This CDR3 is 13 amino acids long. The CDR3 sequence: CASSLGASYEQYF. The CDR3 bases are TGTGCCAGCAGCTTAGGGGCGTCCTACGAGCAGTACTTC.

This clone was seen a few times. This chain links TRBV28 with TRBJ2-1; D may be TRBD1 or TRBD2 (5 bases each). This CDR3 has 16 residues. V was cut by 7 bases and J by 6 bases, with 22 bases left in between. Germline V gives CDR1 MDHEN, CDR2 SYDVKM. In DNA form, the CDR3 reads TGTGCCAGCAACCCCTCCGGGACCGAAGGTAGCAATGAGCAGTTCTTC. It is translated as CASNPSGTEGSNEQFF. Full variable domain (rest looked up from reference TRBV28 and TRBJ2-1): DVKVTQSSRYLVKRTGEKVFLECVQDMDHENMFWYRQDPGLGLRLIYFSYDVKMKEKGDIPEGYSVSREKKERFSLILESASTNQTSMYLCASNPSGTEGSNEQFFGPGTRLTVL.